Below, 21 T cell receptor beta chains from the same sample are listed, as sequenced in a study of spatial heterogeneity in lung cancer. The study, taken as a whole, reports: In tumors, expanded intratumoral alpha and beta TCR counts tracked mutation counts.

TCRdb fed the 5' RACE reads into MiXCR, producing one record per CDR3 protein. Of about 11,000 distinct CDR3 sequences listed, 5.2% are singletons. The time point here: sample taken at primary tumor resection. No antigen has been identified for these receptors. This sample comprised lung tumor tissue, obtained at surgery. Receptors originate from a male donor with early-stage non-small cell lung cancer.

This clonotype is medium-sized in the sample. Because this beta chain is a stray read in a library intended to capture alpha chains, its abundance should not be given much weight. The chain combines TRBV3-1 with TRBJ2-3; a weak D match, TRBD1 (5 bases). Trimming took 0 bases from V and 0 from J, leaving 19 bases between them. This CDR3 region has 19 residues. Per the germline V gene, CDR1 is LGHDT and CDR2 is YNNKEL (reference sequence). CDR3: CASSQDALGQTASTDTQYF. Written as DNA, the CDR3 is TGTGCCAGCAGCCAAGATGCGTTAGGGCAGACAGCTAGCACAGATACGCAGTATTTT.

This clonotype was seen ten or more times. Because this beta chain is a stray read in a library intended to capture alpha chains, its abundance should not be given much weight. This sequence joins TRBV6-5 and TRBJ1-6; 7 bases are a match to TRBD1. The CDR3 is made up of 18 amino acids. J lost 7 bases, V lost 6 bases, and 18 bases had no gene match. Germline V gene data show CDR1 as MNHEY and CDR2 as SVGAGI. The CDR3 loop is CASRNAQQGWMTNSPLHF. CDR3 in DNA: TGTGCCAGCAGAAACGCCCAACAGGGGTGGATGACGAATTCACCCCTCCACTTT.

This clonotype is medium-sized in the sample. This beta chain is a stray read from a library made for alpha chains; its abundance is not meaningful. The rearrangement joins TRBV7-9 to TRBJ1-2; D might be TRBD1 (5 bases). V lost 4 bases, J lost 4 bases, and 13 bases lay in between. Looked up from germline, CDR1 is SEHNR and CDR2 is FQNEAQ (reference sequence). The CDR3 length is 14 residues. CDR3 in amino acids: CASSWGWAGYGYTF. CDR3 bases: TGTGCCAGCAGCTGGGGCTGGGCAGGCTATGGCTACACCTTC.

This clonotype was counted only a few times. This beta chain is a stray read from a library made for alpha chains; its abundance is not meaningful. The gene calls are TRBV4-2 and TRBJ2-5; 7 nucleotides agree with TRBD2. Trimming removed 0 bases from V and 3 bases from J; junction bases left unmatched: 13. The CDR3 covers 18 residues. Germline V CDR1 and CDR2: LGHNA, YNFKEQ. The CDR3 is CASSQDGFGAGVKETQYF. The CDR3 DNA reads TGTGCCAGCAGCCAAGACGGGTTCGGGGCGGGGGTTAAAGAGACCCAGTACTTC.

This clonotype was detected ten times or more. Because the library targeted alpha chains, this beta chain is an off-target read whose size means little. V and J are TRBV20-1 and TRBJ1-2, with TRBD1 identical over 8 bases. CDR1 and CDR2 from the germline V gene are DFQATT and SNEGSKA (reference sequence). This CDR3 is 13 amino acids long. The ends lost 6 bases at V and 3 bases at J; junction bases unmatched: 6. The CDR3 spells CSARTGFDYGYTF. In DNA form, the CDR3 reads TGCAGTGCCCGGACAGGGTTCGACTATGGCTACACCTTC.

This clonotype was seen ten or more times. Within a library made for alpha chains, this beta chain is off target, and its count is uninformative. The CDR3 sequence: CSARVKDMNTEAFF. The CDR3 DNA reads TGCAGTGCTAGAGTTAAAGATATGAACACTGAAGCTTTCTTT. V and J are TRBV20-1 and TRBJ1-1; D unclear. This CDR3 is 14 amino acids long. Trimming stripped 1 base from V and 0 bases from J, with 9 bases between. In germline, CDR1 is DFQATT, CDR2 SNEGSKA (reference sequence).

This clonotype was seen repeatedly, ten times or more. This beta chain is an off-target read within a library intended for alpha chains, so its frequency means little. The V and J genes are TRBV28 and TRBJ1-5; 10 bases match TRBD1. Germline assignment: CDR1 MDHEN and CDR2 SYDVKM. J lost 0 bases, V lost 4 bases, and 15 bases had no gene match. The CDR3 length is 20 residues. The CDR3 DNA reads as TGTGCCAGCAGTTCACCACTCCTGACAGGGGGCCGATCTAGCAATCAGCCCCAGCATTTT. It yields the protein CASSSPLLTGGRSSNQPQHF.

This clonotype was seen repeatedly, ten times or more. This beta chain is off target for a library built for alpha chains, so its abundance means little. The chain links TRBV20-1 to TRBJ2-2; 10 nucleotides agree with TRBD2. The CDR3 is 15 amino acids. With 4 bases clipped from V and 0 bases from J, the junction kept 2 bases outside the gene matches. Germline assignment: CDR1 DFQATT and CDR2 SNEGSKA (reference sequence). CDR3 sequence (DNA): TGCAGTGCTACAAGCGGGGGGGCGAACACCGGGGAGCTGTTTTTT. Its translation is CSATSGGANTGELFF.

Note on this clonotype: For a library built for alpha chains, this beta chain is a stray read; little rests on its size. The rearrangement links TRBV6-2 or TRBV6-3 to TRBJ2-2; D is perhaps TRBD1 (6 bases). Looked up from germline, CDR1 is MNHEY and CDR2 is SVGEGT. This CDR3 comprises 13 residues. The DNA for the CDR3 is TGTGCTAACAGTGCAGGGGTCACCGGGGAGCTGTTTTTT. Protein: CANSAGVTGELFF.

This clonotype is medium-sized in the sample. This beta chain is an unintended read in a library built for alpha chains; its size means little. The chain recombines TRBV6-2 or TRBV6-3 with TRBJ1-1; 7 bases line up with TRBD1. Trimming cost V 2 bases and J 7 bases; bases outside gene matches: 13. This CDR3 region has 16 residues. CDR1 and CDR2 from the germline V gene are MNHEY and SVGEGT. The CDR3 sequence is CASSYGNRGGPLEAFF. The DNA of the CDR3 is TGTGCCAGCAGTTACGGAAACAGGGGAGGACCCCTTGAAGCTTTCTTT.

Regarding this clonotype: A library made for alpha chains picked up this beta chain off target, so its size means little. The genes are TRBV2 and TRBJ2-7; 12 bases align to TRBD2. With V trimmed by 4 bases and J by 12 bases, 7 bases remained unmatched. The CDR3 is 13 amino acids. Germline CDR1 SNHLY, CDR2 FYNNEI. The CDR3 DNA is TGTGCCAGCAGTGGCGGACTAGCGGGGACCCTGTACTTC. This sequence encodes CASSGGLAGTLYF.

With regard to this clonotype: Within a library made for alpha chains, this beta chain is off target, and its count is uninformative. The chain recombines TRBV7-9 with TRBJ1-5; D gene unclear. This CDR3 spans 12 amino acids. Germline assignment: CDR1 SEHNR and CDR2 FQNEAQ (reference sequence). V was clipped by 8 bases and J by 7 bases, with 12 bases between them. CDR3 protein: CASYSSLQPQHF. CDR3 nucleotides: TGTGCCAGCTATTCTTCTCTGCAGCCCCAGCATTTT.

This clonotype was observed at least ten times. This beta chain lies outside the target of a library built for alpha chains; its clone size means little. J is TRBJ2-2 and V is TRBV9, with D possibly TRBD1 on 5 matching bases. Germline values: CDR1 SGDLS, CDR2 YYNGEE. Trimming took off 7 bases at V and 1 base at J, with 14 bases between the two ends. The CDR3 sequence is 15 residues long. The DNA for the CDR3 is TGTGCCAGCTCCCCCCGAGGACAGAACACCGGGGAGCTGTTTTTT. Protein: CASSPRGQNTGELFF.

The table lists this clonotype with a count of one. For a library built for alpha chains, this beta chain is a stray read; little rests on its size. The CDR3 nucleotides are TGCGCCAGCAGCTTGACAGGGAACTACGAGCAGTACTTC. Protein sequence: CASSLTGNYEQYF. J is TRBJ2-7 and V is TRBV5-1, with a tentative D call TRBD1 (6 bases). This CDR3 is built from 13 residues. V was shortened by 1 base and J by 3 bases, with 8 bases between the two germline ends. CDR1 and CDR2 (germline): SGHRS, YFSETQ.

This clonotype was counted ten times or more. Within a library made for alpha chains, this beta chain is off target, and its count is uninformative. The chain combines TRBV28 with TRBJ2-3; TRBD1 matches 9 bases. V lost 3 bases and J lost 2; bases outside the gene matches: 9. This CDR3 comprises 17 residues. Germline CDR1 and CDR2: MDHEN and SYDVKM. The CDR3 coding sequence is TGTGCCAGCAGTTTCACCGGGACAGGGTGGGACACAGATACGCAGTATTTT. Its translation: CASSFTGTGWDTDTQYF.

As for this clonotype: The library was designed around alpha chains, so this beta chain is a stray read whose abundance carries little weight. This chain links TRBV11-2 with TRBJ2-2; TRBD2 matches at 12 bases. Germline loops: CDR1 SGHAT, CDR2 FQNNGV. The CDR3 consists of 16 residues. The V gene end was trimmed by 5 bases and the J gene end by 5 bases; junction bases not matched to a gene: 6. CDR3 bases: TGTGCCAGCAGCCCGACTAGCGGGGGAGTGACCGGGGAGCTGTTTTTT. Its translation: CASSPTSGGVTGELFF. The whole variable domain, remainder taken from reference TRBV11-2 and TRBJ2-2, is EAGVAQSPRYKIIEKRQSVAFWCNPISGHATLYWYQQILGQGPKLLIQFQNNGVVDDSQLPKDRFSAERLKGVDSTLKIQPAKLEDSAVYLCASSPTSGGVTGELFFGEGSRLTVL.

The sample holds many counts of this clonotype. The library was built for alpha chains, so this beta chain is an off-target read and its size means little. V gene TRBV7-9 combines with J gene TRBJ1-5; D is undetermined. The germline V and J ends were trimmed by 3 bases and 0 bases, with 9 bases remaining between them. The CDR3 contains 15 residues. Looked up from germline, CDR1 is SEHNR and CDR2 is FQNEAQ (reference sequence). The CDR3 reads CASSLGIGSNQPQHF. The CDR3 region has the DNA TGTGCCAGCAGCTTGGGTATTGGTAGCAATCAGCCCCAGCATTTT.

This clonotype qualifies as large. Since it is a stray read in a library aimed at alpha chains, this beta chain has a size that is not meaningful. The V and J genes are TRBV4-2 and TRBJ1-2; D remains unclear. The CDR3 runs 13 residues. V lost 0 bases and J 4 bases, leaving 6 bases between the germline ends. Germline lookup yields CDR1 LGHNA and CDR2 YNFKEQ. For the CDR3, the DNA is TGTGCCAGCAGCCAAGAACAAACCTATGGCTACACCTTC. As protein: CASSQEQTYGYTF.

This clonotype was observed many times. This beta chain is an off-target read within a library intended for alpha chains, so its frequency means little. V is TRBV6-2 or TRBV6-3 and J is TRBJ1-5; 8 bases align to TRBD1. CDR3 length: 12 amino acids. V lost 6 bases and J lost 5; bases outside the gene matches: 0. The germline V gene encodes CDR1 MNHEY and CDR2 SVGEGT. This CDR3 is CASRTGDQPQHF. In DNA, the CDR3 is TGTGCCAGCAGGACAGGGGATCAGCCCCAGCATTTT.

This clonotype was observed a handful of times. This beta chain is a stray read from a library made for alpha chains; its abundance is not meaningful. The rearrangement joins TRBV5-4 to TRBJ2-7, with 7 bases lining up with TRBD2. Per the germline V gene, CDR1 is SGHNT and CDR2 is YYREEE (reference sequence). This CDR3 comprises 17 residues. J gave up 0 bases and V 0 bases, and 9 bases lay outside the gene matches. The DNA of the CDR3 is TGTGCCAGCAGCTTGGATGGGGGTGGCGGGAGCTCCTACGAGCAGTACTTC. Protein product: CASSLDGGGGSSYEQYF.

With respect to this clonotype: In a library made to pick up alpha chains, this beta chain is a stray read with a size that means little. CDR3 nucleotide sequence: TGTGCCTGGAGCAAGAGCGGCACAGATACGCAGTATTTT. Protein product: CAWSKSGTDTQYF. This chain joins TRBV30 and TRBJ2-3, with D uncertain. Germline V gene sequence: CDR1 GTSNPN, CDR2 SVGIG (reference sequence). Trimming left V 3 bases short and J 1 base short, with 8 bases between. This CDR3 region has 13 residues.